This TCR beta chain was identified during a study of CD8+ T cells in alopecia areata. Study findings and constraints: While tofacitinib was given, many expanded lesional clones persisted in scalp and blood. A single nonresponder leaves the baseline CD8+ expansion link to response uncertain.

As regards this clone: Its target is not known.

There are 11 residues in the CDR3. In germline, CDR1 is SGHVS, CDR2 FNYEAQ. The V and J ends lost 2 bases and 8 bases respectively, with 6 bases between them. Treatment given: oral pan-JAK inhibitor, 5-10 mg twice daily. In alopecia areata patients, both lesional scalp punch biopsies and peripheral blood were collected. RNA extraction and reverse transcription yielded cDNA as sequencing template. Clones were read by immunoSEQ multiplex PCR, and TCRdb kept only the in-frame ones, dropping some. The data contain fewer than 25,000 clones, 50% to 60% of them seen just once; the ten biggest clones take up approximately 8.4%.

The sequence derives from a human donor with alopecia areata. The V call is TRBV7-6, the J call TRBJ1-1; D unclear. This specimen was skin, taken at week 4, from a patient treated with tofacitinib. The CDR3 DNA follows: TGTGCCAGCAGCTTACGGAGCGAAGCTTTCTTT. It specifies CASSLRSEAFF.